This entry features one T cell receptor beta chain sequence. The antigen remains unidentified. This CDR3 contains 15 residues. Trimming removed 0 bases from V and 0 bases from J, with 9 bases in between. CDR1 is SGDLS and CDR2 is YYNGEE in the germline V gene. This record belongs to a study of cytomegalovirus exposure and HLA in healthy donors. Study-level points and caveats: Prior analysis indicated that the majority of TCR beta V segments exhibited productivity approximately 87% or approximately 30% of the time. Evidence from a later analysis indicated that most CMV-associated TCR beta chains looked HLA-restricted. Among TCR sequences, most were rare, though some public TCRs appeared in many donors. In a later analysis, TCR beta V- and J-gene trimming was associated with a missense DCLRE1C variant.

Primers: 60 Vbeta forward and 13 Jbeta reverse. Measured with immunoSEQ multiplex PCR; TCRdb has only the in-frame clones, and not every one. The table has roughly 250,000 clones, over 70% seen once. Sequences were obtained from PBMCs. The chain couples TRBV9 to TRBJ2-5; D possibly corresponds to TRBD1 (6 bases). The TCR was taken from a girl aged 2-10 years in good health and CMV-seronegative. DNA of the CDR3: TGTGCCAGCAGCGTAGATAGGGGGTACCAAGAGACCCAGTACTTC. Its translation: CASSVDRGYQETQYF.